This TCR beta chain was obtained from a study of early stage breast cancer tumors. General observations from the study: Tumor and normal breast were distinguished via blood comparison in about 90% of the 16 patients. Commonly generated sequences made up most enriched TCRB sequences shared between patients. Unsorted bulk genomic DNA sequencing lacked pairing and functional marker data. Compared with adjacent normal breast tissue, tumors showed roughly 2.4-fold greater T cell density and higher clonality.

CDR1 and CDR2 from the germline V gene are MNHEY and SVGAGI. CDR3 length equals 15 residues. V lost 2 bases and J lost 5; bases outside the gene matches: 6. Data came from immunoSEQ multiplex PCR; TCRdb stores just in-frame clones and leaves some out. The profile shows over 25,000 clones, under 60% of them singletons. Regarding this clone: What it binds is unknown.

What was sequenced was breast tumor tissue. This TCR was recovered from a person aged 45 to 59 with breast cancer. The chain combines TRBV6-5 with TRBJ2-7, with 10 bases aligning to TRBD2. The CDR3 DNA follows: TGTGCCAGCAGTTACAAAGCGGGAGGGGTGGACGAGCAGTACTTC. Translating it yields CASSYKAGGVDEQYF.